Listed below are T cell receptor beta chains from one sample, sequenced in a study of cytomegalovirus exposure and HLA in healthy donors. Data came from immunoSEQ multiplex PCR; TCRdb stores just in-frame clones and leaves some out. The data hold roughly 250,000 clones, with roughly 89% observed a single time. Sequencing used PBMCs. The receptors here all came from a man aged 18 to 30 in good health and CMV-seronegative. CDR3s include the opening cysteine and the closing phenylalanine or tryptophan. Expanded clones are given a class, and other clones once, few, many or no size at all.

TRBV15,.,CATSTRTGWNTEAFF
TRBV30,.,CAWSRTSVFGNEQFF
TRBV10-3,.,CAISETGSGELFF
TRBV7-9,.,CASSLPIGQGPGANVLTF
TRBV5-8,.,CASSFYSSGNTIYF
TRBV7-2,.,CASSLFAGQVYNSPLHF
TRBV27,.,CASNTNRDSLTGELFF
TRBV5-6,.,CASSLETGGSYYGYTF
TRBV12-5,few,CASGHSGSNTGELFF
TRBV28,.,CASSPGTPNTGELFF
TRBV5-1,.,CASSLDQDTEAFF
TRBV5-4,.,CASSVGQGQYTEAFF
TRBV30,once,CAWSTGLLETQYF
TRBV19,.,CASRHPGGATDTQYF
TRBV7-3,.,CASSSTGAGEQYF
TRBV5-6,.,CASSPGGRGNTIYF
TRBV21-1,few,CASGLWAEQYF
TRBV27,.,CASSFQGAGTEAFF
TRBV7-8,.,CASSLWWGGREQETQYF
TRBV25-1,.,CASSEYVRQGAAGELFF
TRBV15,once,CATSRGGRYTGELFF
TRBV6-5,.,CASSYSIVRGGYGYTF
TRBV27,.,CATAGLSHNEQFF
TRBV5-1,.,CASSLWTGGETQYF
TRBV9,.,CASSSRQGSAGEQFF
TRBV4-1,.,CASSPPLTGTRGYTF
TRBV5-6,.,CASSYLSWAGVYEQYF
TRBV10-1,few,CASTATGYNEQFF
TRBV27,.,CASSLGGVSYEQYF
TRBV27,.,CASTKGDRGFEKLFF
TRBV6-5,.,CASSSQGNYGYTF
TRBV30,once,CAWKLSGANVLTF
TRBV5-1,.,CASSSPPLSGGALNEQFF
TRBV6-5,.,CASSYSSGTGGETQYF
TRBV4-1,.,CASSHSIAAKNIQYF
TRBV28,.,CASQSFGQVSYEQYF
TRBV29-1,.,CSVARKRDEQYF
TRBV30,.,CAWLARGKNIQYF
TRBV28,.,CASRTSRTQYF
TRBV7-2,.,CASSLGQGVPRRETQYF
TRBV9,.,CASSVATMTGGPRSSVLAQYF
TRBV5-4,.,CAGQAEPGNTIYF
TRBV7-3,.,CASSPLAGGHNEQFF
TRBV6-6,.,CASSKPGGDEQYF